This T cell receptor beta chain appears in the sequencing data of a study of healthy donors' naive CD4 and CD8 T cells. The germline V gene encodes CDR1 LGHNA and CDR2 YNFKEQ. CDR3 size: 16 residues. Points on this clonotype: The junction departs from the called germline gene at one end, perhaps through a read error.

A linear amplification protocol produced the TCR libraries from around 510 ng of total RNA. Via MiXCR, TCRdb re-called the reads, giving one row per CDR3 protein. This sample has some 190,000 distinct CDR3 sequences, with around 74% found just once. Sequencing was performed on naive CD4+ and CD8+ T cells sorted from blood, pooled from several donors. This TCR derives from a pool of human donors in good health; the sample pools cells from several healthy donors. The rearrangement links TRBV4-2 to TRBJ1-1, with D perhaps matching TRBD1 (6 bases). The CDR3 reads CASSQDPGAPNTEAFF. CDR3 DNA sequence: TGCGCCAGCAGCCAAGACCCAGGGGCGCCAAACACTGAAGCTTTCTTT.